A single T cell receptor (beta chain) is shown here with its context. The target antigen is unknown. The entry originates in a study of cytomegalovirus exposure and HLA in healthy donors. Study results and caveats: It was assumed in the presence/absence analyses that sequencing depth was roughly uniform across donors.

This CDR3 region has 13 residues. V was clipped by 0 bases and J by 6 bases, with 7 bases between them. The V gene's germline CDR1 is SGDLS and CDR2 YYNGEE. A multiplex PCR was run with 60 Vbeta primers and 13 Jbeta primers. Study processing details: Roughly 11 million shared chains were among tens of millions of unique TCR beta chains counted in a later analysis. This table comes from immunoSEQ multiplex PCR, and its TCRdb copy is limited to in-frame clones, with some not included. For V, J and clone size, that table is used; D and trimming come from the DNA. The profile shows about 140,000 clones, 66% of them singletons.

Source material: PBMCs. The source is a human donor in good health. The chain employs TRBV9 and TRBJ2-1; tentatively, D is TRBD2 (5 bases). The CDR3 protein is CASSVVEGNEQFF. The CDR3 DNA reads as TGTGCCAGCAGCGTAGTTGAGGGCAATGAGCAGTTCTTC.